The clone carrying this TCR beta chain was seen a handful of times. Its antigen is still unknown. The data were taken from a study of identical twins. General observations from the study: Interpretation of the results relied on cross-sectional statistical analysis and not on following the same donors.

After template switching added a universal primer site, the resulting cDNA carried unique molecular identifiers. TCRdb re-derived calls from the 5' RACE reads in MiXCR, one entry per CDR3 protein. The repertoire holds a few hundred thousand distinct CDR3 sequences, with around a tenth as singletons. This CDR3 contains 17 residues. Germline V lookup: CDR1 SGDLS, CDR2 YYNGEE. Trimming took 5 bases from V and 2 from J; bases not matched to a gene: 10. These data were likewise used in another study, on yellow fever vaccine responses in identical twins.

The TCR originated in a woman younger than 35 in good health. The sample was PBMCs. V and J are TRBV9 and TRBJ2-6, with TRBD1 identical over 7 bases. The CDR3 DNA reads TGTGCCAGCAGTAACGAGGTAGGGGGCGCTGGGGCCAACGTCCTGACTTTC. Translating it yields CASSNEVGGAGANVLTF.